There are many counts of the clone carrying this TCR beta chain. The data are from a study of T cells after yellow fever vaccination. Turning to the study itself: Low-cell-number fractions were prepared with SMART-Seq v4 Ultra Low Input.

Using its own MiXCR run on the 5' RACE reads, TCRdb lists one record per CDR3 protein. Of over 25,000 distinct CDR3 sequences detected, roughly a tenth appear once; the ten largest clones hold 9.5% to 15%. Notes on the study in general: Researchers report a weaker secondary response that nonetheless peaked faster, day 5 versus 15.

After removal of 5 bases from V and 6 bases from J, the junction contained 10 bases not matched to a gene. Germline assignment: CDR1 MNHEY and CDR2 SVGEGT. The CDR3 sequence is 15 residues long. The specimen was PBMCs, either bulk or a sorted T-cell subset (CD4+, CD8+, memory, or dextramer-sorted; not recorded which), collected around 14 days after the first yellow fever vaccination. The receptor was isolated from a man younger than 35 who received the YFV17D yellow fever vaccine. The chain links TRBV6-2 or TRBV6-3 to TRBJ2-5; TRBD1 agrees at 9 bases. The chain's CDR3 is CASSPPGQGRKTQYF. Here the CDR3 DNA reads TGTGCCAGCAGTCCACCGGGACAGGGCAGGAAGACCCAGTACTTC.